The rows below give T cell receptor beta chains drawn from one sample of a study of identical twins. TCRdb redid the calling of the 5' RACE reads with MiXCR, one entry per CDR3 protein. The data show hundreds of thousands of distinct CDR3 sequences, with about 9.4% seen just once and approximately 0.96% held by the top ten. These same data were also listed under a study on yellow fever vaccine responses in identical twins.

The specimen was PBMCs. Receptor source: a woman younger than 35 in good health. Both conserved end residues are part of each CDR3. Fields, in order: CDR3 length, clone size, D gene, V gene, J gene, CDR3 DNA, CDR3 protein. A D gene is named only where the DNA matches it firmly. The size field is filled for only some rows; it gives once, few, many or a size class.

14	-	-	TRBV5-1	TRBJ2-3	TGCGCCAGCAGCTATCAAACCGCCACAGATACGCAGTATTTT	CASSYQTATDTQYF
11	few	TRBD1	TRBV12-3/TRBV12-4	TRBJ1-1	TGTGCCAGCAGTTTAGGCAGGGGGCTTTTCTTT	CASSLGRGLFF
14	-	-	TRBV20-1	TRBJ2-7	TGCAGTGCTAGAGATAAGGCTTCGTCCTACGAGCAGTACTTC	CSARDKASSYEQYF
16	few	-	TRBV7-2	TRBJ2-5	TGTGCCAGCAGCTCTATCCCCGGCGGTGGGGCGGAGACCCAGTACTTC	CASSSIPGGGAETQYF
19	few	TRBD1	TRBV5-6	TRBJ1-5	TGTGCCAGCAGCTTGAGTATGGGACAGGGTGGAAGTATAATCAGCCCCCAGCATTTT	CASSLSMGQGGSIISPQHF
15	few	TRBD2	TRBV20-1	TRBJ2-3	TGCAGTGCTACGGGACTAGCGGGACGTACAGATACGCAGTATTTT	CSATGLAGRTDTQYF
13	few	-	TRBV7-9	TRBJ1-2	TGTGCCAGCAGCTTAGTAACAGACTATGGCTACACCTTC	CASSLVTDYGYTF
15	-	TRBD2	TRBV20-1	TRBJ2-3	TGCAGTGCTAGGCCTAGCGGGAGGCGGGCGGATACGCAGTATTTT	CSARPSGRRADTQYF
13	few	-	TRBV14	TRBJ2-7	TGTGCCAGCAGCCGGGTAGCTGTACGCGAGCAGTACTTC	CASSRVAVREQYF
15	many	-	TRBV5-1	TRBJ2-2	TGCGCCAGCAGCTTGCTGACAGGGAACACCGGGGAGCTGTTTTTT	CASSLLTGNTGELFF
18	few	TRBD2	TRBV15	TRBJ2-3	TGTGCCACCAGCGGGGGACTAGAACCGGGACTTAGCACAGATACGCAGTATTTT	CATSGGLEPGLSTDTQYF
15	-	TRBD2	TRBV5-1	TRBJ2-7	TGCGCCAGCAGCTTGGAGGGCGGGAGTTATGACGAGCAGTACTTC	CASSLEGGSYDEQYF
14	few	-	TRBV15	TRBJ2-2	TGTGCCACCAGCAGAGTTCGGGCGCCCGGGGAGCTGTTTTTT	CATSRVRAPGELFF
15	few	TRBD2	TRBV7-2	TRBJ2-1	TGTGCCAGCAGGGATCTAGCGGGGGGCCTCGGTGAGCAGTTCTTC	CASRDLAGGLGEQFF
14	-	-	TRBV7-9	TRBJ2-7	TGTGCCAGCAGCTTGCCAGGTTTGACCTACGAGCAGTACTTC	CASSLPGLTYEQYF
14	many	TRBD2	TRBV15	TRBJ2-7	TGTGCCACCAGCACAAGCGGGAACTCCTACGAGCAGTACTTC	CATSTSGNSYEQYF
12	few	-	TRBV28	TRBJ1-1	-	CASSFGPGKAFF
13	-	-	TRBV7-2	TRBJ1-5	TGTGCCAGCAGTAGACAAAGATTCCAGCCCCAGCATTTT	CASSRQRFQPQHF
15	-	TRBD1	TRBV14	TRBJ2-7	TGTGCCAGCAGCCAAGGGCGGACAGGGAAGTACGAGCAGTACTTC	CASSQGRTGKYEQYF
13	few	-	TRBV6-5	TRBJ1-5	TGTGCCAGCAGTTACACAGGTGATCAGCCCCAGCATTTT	CASSYTGDQPQHF
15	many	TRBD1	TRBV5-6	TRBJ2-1	TGTGCCAGCAGCTCGGGACAGGGGGAAGTCAATGAGCAGTTCTTC	CASSSGQGEVNEQFF
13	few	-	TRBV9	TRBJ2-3	TGTGCCAGCAGCGTAGAACCTCTCTTAGTGCAGTATTTT	CASSVEPLLVQYF
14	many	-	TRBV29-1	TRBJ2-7	TGCAGCGTTGTCGAAAACGGACCACTCTACGAGCAGTACTTC	CSVVENGPLYEQYF
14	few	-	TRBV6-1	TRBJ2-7	TGTGCCAGCAGAGTGACCGGGACGACCCACGGGCAGTACTTC	CASRVTGTTHGQYF
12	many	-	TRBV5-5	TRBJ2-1	TGTGCCAGCAGCTTGGTAGGCCTGACGCAGTTCTTC	CASSLVGLTQFF
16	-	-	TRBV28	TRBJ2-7	TGTGCCAGCAGGGACGGAGGGGCAGGCGACTCCTACGAGCAGTACTTC	CASRDGGAGDSYEQYF